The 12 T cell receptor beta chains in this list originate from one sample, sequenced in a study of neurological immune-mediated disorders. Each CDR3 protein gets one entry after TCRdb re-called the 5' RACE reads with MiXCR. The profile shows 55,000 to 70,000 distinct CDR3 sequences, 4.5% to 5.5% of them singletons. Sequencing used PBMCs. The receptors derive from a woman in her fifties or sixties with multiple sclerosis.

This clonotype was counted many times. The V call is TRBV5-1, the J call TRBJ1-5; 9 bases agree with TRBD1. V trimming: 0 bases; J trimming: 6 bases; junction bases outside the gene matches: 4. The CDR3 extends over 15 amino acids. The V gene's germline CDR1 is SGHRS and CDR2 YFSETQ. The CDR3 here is CASSLDRGQGQPQHF. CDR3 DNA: TGCGCCAGCAGCTTGGATCGGGGACAGGGTCAGCCCCAGCATTTT.

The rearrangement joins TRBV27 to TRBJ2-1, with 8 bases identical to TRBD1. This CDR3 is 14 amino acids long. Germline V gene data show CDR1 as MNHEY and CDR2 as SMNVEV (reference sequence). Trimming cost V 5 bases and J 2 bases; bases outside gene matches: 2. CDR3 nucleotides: TGTGCCAGCAGTAGGACAGGGCCCTACAATGAGCAGTTCTTC. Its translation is CASSRTGPYNEQFF.

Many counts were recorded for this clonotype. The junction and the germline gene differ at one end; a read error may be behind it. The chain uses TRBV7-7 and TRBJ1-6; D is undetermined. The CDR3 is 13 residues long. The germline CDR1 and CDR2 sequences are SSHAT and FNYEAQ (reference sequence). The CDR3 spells CASSFDRNSPLHF. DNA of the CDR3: TGTGCTAGCAGCTTTGATCGTAATTCACCCCTCCACTTT.

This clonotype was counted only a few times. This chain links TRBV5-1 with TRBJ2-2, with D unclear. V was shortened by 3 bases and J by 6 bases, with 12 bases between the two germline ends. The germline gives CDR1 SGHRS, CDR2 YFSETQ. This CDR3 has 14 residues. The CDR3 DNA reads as TGCGCCAGCAGCTCGCAGGCCAATGCCGGGGAGCTGTTTTTT. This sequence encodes CASSSQANAGELFF.

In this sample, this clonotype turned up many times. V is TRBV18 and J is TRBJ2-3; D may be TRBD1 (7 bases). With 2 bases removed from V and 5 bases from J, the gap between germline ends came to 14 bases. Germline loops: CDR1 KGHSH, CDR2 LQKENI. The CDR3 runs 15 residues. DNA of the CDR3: TGTGCCAGCTCACCAAGACTAGGGGGCAGAGATACGCAGTATTTT. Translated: CASSPRLGGRDTQYF.

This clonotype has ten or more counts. CDR3 coding DNA: TGCGCCAGCAGCTTGAAGAGCAATCAGCCCCAGCATTTT. Its translation: CASSLKSNQPQHF. The rearrangement uses TRBV5-1 and TRBJ1-5; the D is unclear. This CDR3 has 13 residues. Germline V gene lookup returns CDR1 SGHRS and CDR2 YFSETQ. The V gene lost 1 base and the J gene lost 1 base, with 3 bases spanning the gap. The variable domain in full, with the rest retrieved from reference TRBV5-1 and TRBJ1-5, is KAGVTQTPRYLIKTRGQQVTLSCSPISGHRSVSWYQQTPGQGLQFLFEYFSETQRNKGNFPGRFSGRQFSNSRSEMNVSTLELGDSALYLCASSLKSNQPQHFGDGTRLSIL.

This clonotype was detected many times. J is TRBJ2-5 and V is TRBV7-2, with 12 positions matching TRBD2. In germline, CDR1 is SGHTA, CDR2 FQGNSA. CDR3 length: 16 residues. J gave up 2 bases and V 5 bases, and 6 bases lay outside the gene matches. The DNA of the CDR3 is TGTGCCAGCAGCGCAGGACTAGCGGGGAGACAAGAGACCCAGTACTTC. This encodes CASSAGLAGRQETQYF.

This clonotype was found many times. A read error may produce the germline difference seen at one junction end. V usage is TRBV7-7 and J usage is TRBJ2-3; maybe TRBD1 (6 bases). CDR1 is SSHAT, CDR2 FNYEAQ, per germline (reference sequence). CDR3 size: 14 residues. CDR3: CASSLQGLADTQYF. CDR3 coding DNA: TGTGCTAGCAGCTTACAGGGTTTGGCAGATACGCAGTATTTT.

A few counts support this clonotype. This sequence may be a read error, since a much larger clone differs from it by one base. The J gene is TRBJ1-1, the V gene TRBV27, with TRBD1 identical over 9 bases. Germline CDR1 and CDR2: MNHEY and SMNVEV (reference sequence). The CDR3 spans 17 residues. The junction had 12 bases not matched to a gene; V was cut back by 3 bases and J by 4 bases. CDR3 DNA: TGTGCCAGCAGTTTCCTCAACGACAGGGGGACGGGCACTGAAGCTTTCTTT. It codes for CASSFLNDRGTGTEAFF.

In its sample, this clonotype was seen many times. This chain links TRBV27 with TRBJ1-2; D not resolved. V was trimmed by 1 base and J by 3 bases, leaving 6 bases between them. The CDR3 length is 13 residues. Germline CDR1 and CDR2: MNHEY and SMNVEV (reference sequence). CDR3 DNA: TGTGCCAGCAGTTTATTTCGAGACTATGGCTACACCTTC. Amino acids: CASSLFRDYGYTF.

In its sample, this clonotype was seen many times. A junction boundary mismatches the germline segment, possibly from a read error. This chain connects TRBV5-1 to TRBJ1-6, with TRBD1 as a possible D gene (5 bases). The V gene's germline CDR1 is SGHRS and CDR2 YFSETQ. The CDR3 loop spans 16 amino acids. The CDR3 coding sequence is TGCGCCAGCAGGGACGCGAAGGCAGGGCGAAGTTCACCCCTCAACTTT. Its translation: CASRDAKAGRSSPLNF. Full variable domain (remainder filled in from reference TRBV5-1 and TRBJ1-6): KAGVTQTPRYLIKTRGQQVTLSCSPISGHRSVSWYQQTPGQGLQFLFEYFSETQRNKGNFPGRFSGRQFSNSRSEMNVSTLELGDSALYLCASRDAKAGRSSPLNFGNGTRLTVT.

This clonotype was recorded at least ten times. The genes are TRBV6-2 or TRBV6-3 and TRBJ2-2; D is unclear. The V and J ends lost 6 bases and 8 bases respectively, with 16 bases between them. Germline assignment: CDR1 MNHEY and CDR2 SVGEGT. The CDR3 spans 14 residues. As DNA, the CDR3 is TGTGCCAGCAGACCGAACGAAGACCAAGGGGAGCTGTTTTTT. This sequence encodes CASRPNEDQGELFF.